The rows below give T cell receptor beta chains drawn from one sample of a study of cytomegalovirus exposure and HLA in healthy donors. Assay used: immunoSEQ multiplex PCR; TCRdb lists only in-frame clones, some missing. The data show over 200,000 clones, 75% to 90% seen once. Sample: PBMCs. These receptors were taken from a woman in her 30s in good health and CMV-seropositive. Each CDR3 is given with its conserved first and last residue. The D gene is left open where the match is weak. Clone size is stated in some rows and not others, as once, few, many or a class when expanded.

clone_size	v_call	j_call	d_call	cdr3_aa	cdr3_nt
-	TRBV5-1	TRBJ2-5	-	CASASPGRETQYF	TGCGCCAGCGCGTCGCCCGGACGGGAGACCCAGTACTTC
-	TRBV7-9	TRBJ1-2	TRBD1	CASSLVWDRGPNYGYTF	TGTGCCAGCAGCTTAGTATGGGACAGGGGCCCTAACTATGGCTACACCTTC
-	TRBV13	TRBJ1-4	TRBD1	CASSNRQGGEKLFF	TGTGCCAGCAGCAACAGACAGGGTGGGGAAAAACTGTTTTTT
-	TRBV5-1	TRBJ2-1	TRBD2	CASQAGVNEQFF	TGCGCCAGTCAAGCGGGAGTCAATGAGCAGTTCTTC
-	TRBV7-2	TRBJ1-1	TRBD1	CASSVDRGTEAFF	TGTGCCAGCAGCGTCGACAGGGGCACTGAAGCTTTCTTT
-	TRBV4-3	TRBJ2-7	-	CASSQVTAYEQYF	TGCGCCAGCAGCCAAGTAACAGCCTACGAGCAGTACTTC
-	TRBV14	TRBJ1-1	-	CASSLKSGTEAFF	TGTGCCAGCAGCCTCAAGAGCGGCACTGAAGCTTTCTTT
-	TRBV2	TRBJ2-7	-	CASRPGLRHYEQYF	TGTGCCAGCAGACCCGGGCTACGACATTACGAGCAGTACTTC
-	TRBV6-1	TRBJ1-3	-	CATRGAGNTIYF	TGTGCCACCAGGGGTGCGGGAAACACCATATATTTT
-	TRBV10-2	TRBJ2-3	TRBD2	CASSETSGTDTQYF	TGCGCCAGCAGCGAGACTAGCGGCACAGATACGCAGTATTTT
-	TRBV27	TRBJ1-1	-	CASSPTGIEAFF	TGTGCCAGCAGTCCGACAGGTATTGAAGCTTTCTTT
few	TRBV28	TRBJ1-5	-	CASSVNSNQPQHF	TGTGCCAGCAGTGTAAATAGCAATCAGCCCCAGCATTTT
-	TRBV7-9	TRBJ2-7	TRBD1	CASSLDRTSYEQYF	TGTGCCAGCAGCTTGGACAGGACCTCCTACGAGCAGTACTTC
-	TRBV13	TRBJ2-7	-	CASTAAGRLGEQYF	TGTGCCAGCACCGCCGCGGGCAGACTCGGCGAGCAGTACTTC
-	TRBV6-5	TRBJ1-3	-	CASSYGRSGNTIYF	TGTGCCAGCAGTTACGGACGGTCTGGAAACACCATATATTTT
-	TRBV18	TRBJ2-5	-	CASSPPGAQETQYF	TGTGCCAGCTCACCACCGGGAGCACAAGAGACCCAGTACTTC
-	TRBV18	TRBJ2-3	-	CASSGRGDTQYF	TGTGCCAGCTCAGGTCGGGGGGATACGCAGTATTTT
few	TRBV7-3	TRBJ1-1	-	CASSAWGYGDTEAFF	TGTGCCAGCAGCGCCTGGGGTTATGGTGACACTGAAGCTTTCTTT
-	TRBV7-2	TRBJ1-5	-	CASRQQGSGNQPQHF	TGTGCCAGCAGACAACAGGGCTCTGGCAATCAGCCCCAGCATTTT
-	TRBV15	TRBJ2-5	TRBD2	CATSRGGGSEETQYF	TGTGCCACCAGCAGAGGGGGAGGGTCGGAGGAGACCCAGTACTTC
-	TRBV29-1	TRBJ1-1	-	CSVEVAVNTEAFF	TGCAGCGTTGAGGTGGCCGTGAACACTGAAGCTTTCTTT
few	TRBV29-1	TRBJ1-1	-	CSVRRGVSRNTEAFF	TGCAGCGTTAGGAGGGGAGTTTCAAGGAACACTGAAGCTTTCTTT
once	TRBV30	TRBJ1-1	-	CAWSVRGNTEAFF	TGTGCCTGGAGTGTACGAGGGAACACTGAAGCTTTCTTT
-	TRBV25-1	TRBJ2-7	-	CSVLEGGAVF	TGTTCCGTTCTTGAGGGGGGGGCCGTCTTC
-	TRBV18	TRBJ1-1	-	CASSPSLTGRGGTEAFF	TGTGCCAGCTCACCTAGCTTGACAGGCCGGGGCGGCACTGAAGCTTTCTTT
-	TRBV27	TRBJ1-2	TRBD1	CASSIEDRGLGYGYTF	TGTGCCAGCAGTATAGAAGACAGGGGGCTCGGCTATGGCTACACCTTC
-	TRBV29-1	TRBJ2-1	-	CSAARSYNEQFF	TGCAGCGCCGCCAGGTCCTACAATGAGCAGTTCTTC
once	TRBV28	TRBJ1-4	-	CASSFDRKAEKLFF	TGTGCCAGCAGTTTTGACAGGAAAGCTGAAAAACTGTTTTTT
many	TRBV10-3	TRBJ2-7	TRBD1	CAIGQAIYEQYF	TGTGCCATCGGACAGGCGATCTACGAGCAGTACTTC
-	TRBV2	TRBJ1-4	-	CASSPLQGHEKLFF	TGTGCCAGCAGCCCCCTTCAAGGTCATGAAAAACTGTTTTTT
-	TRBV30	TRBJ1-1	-	CAWTDPGSEAFF	TGTGCCTGGACCGACCCGGGGTCTGAAGCTTTCTTT
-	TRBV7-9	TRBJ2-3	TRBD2	CASSLVRLALPDTQYF	TGTGCCAGCAGCTTAGTGCGACTAGCACTCCCAGATACGCAGTATTTT
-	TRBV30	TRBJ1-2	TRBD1	CAWIRGDSASLLGYTF	TGTGCCTGGATCCGAGGGGACAGTGCCTCCCTCCTTGGCTACACCTTC
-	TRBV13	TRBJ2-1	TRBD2	CASSLRGSGRSNEQFF	TGTGCCAGCAGCTTAAGGGGTAGCGGGAGGTCCAATGAGCAGTTCTTC
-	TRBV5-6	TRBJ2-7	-	CASSLGDNYEQYF	TGTGCCAGCAGCTTGGGGGACAACTACGAGCAGTACTTC
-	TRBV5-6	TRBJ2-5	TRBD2	CASNNFGREFETQYF	TGTGCCAGCAACAACTTTGGGCGGGAGTTTGAGACCCAGTACTTC
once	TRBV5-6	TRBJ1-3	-	CASSFRFGNTIYF	TGTGCCAGCAGCTTCAGGTTTGGAAACACCATATATTTT
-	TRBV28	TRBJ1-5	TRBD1	CASSSGQGNQPQHF	TGTGCCAGCAGCTCAGGACAGGGCAATCAGCCCCAGCATTTT
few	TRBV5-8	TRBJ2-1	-	CASSFIHEQFF	TGTGCCAGCAGCTTTATCCATGAGCAGTTCTTC
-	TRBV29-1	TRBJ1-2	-	CSVDGMGDGYGYTF	TGCAGCGTTGATGGGATGGGGGATGGCTATGGCTACACCTTC
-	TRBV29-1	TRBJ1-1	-	CSVTRGRTEAFF	TGCAGCGTTACCAGGGGTAGAACTGAAGCTTTCTTT
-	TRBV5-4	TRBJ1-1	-	CASSAGGRSNTEAFF	TGTGCCAGCAGCGCGGGGGGACGGTCGAACACTGAAGCTTTCTTT
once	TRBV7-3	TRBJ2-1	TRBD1	CASSLGPGGYNEQFF	TGTGCCAGCAGCTTAGGACCAGGGGGCTACAATGAGCAGTTCTTC
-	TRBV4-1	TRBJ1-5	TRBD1	CASSRPDRGDQPQHF	TGCGCCAGCAGCCGACCGGACAGGGGGGATCAGCCCCAGCATTTT
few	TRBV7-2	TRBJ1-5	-	CASSLGRNQPQHF	TGTGCCAGCAGCTTAGGTCGCAATCAGCCCCAGCATTTT
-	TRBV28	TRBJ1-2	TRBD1	CASQGGYGYTF	TGTGCCAGCCAGGGGGGTTATGGCTACACCTTC
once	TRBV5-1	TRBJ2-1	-	CASSGGQMVDEQFF	TGCGCCAGCAGCGGCGGACAGATGGTGGATGAGCAGTTCTTC
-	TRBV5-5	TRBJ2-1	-	CASSLEGQSYNEQFF	TGTGCCAGCAGCTTGGAGGGGCAGTCCTACAATGAGCAGTTCTTC
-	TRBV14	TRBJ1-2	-	CASSQDLVVDHGYTF	TGTGCCAGCAGCCAAGATCTTGTAGTGGACCATGGCTACACCTTC
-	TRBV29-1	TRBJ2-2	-	CSVVSLNRDSNTGELFF	TGCAGCGTTGTCTCTCTAAACAGGGATTCGAACACCGGGGAGCTGTTTTTT
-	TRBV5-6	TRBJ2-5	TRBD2	CASRTSGRFGETQYF	TGTGCCAGCAGGACTAGCGGGAGATTCGGAGAGACCCAGTACTTC
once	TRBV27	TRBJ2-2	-	CASSPLSPRPGEITGELFF	TGTGCCAGCAGTCCACTCTCCCCTCGGCCAGGGGAAATAACCGGGGAGCTGTTTTTT
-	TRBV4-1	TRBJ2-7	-	CASSQAAGSYEQYF	TGCGCCAGCAGCCAAGCGGCCGGCTCCTACGAGCAGTACTTC
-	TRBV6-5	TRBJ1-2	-	CASKSGRTTFGYTF	TGTGCCAGCAAGTCCGGACGTACCACCTTTGGCTACACCTTC
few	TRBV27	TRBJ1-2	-	CASSFRPPQGDGYTF	TGTGCCAGCAGTTTTAGACCCCCACAGGGAGATGGCTACACCTTC
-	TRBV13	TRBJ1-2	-	CASSLGDLQLTMGDRYGYTF	TGTGCCAGCAGCTTAGGGGATCTACAGCTAACTATGGGTGATAGGTATGGCTACACCTTC
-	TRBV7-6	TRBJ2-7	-	CASSPRGASEQYF	TGTGCCAGCAGCCCCCGGGGGGCGAGCGAGCAGTACTTC
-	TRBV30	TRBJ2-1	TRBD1	CAWSVGDRGRDEQFF	TGTGCCTGGAGTGTAGGTGACAGGGGTAGGGATGAGCAGTTCTTC
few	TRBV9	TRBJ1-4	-	CASSPEGGATEKLFF	TGTGCCAGCAGCCCAGAGGGGGGGGCGACTGAAAAACTGTTTTTT